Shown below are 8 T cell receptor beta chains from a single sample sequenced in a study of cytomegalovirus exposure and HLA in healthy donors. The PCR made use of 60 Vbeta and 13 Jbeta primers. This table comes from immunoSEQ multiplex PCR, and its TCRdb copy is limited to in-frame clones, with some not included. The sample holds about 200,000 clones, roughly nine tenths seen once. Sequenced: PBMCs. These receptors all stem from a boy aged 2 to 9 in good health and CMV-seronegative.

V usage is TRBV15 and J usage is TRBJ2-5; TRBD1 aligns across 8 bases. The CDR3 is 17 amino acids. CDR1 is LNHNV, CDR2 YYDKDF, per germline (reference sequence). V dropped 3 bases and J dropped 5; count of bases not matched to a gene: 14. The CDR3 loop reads CATSRGIQGDLEETQYF. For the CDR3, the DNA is TGTGCCACCAGCAGGGGAATACAGGGGGACCTGGAGGAGACCCAGTACTTC.

CDR3 in DNA: TGTGCCAGCAGTTCCAGGGAAAGCTACGAGCAGTACTTC. It encodes CASSSRESYEQYF. The chain is built from TRBV6-6 and TRBJ2-7; D perhaps matches TRBD1 (5 bases). Germline V lookup: CDR1 MNHNY, CDR2 SVGAGI (reference sequence). The CDR3 is made up of 13 amino acids. V lost 4 bases to trimming and J lost 3 bases, with 10 bases between them.

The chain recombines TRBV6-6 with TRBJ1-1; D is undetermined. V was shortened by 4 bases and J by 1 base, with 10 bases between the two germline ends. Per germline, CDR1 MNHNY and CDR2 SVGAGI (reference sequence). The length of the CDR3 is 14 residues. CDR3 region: CASSFLDTNTEAFF. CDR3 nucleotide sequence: TGTGCCAGCAGTTTCCTTGACACGAACACTGAAGCTTTCTTT.

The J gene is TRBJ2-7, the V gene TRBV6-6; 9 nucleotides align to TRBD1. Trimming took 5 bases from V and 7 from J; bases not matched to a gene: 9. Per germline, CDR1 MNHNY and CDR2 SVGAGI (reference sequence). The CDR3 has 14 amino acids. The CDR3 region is CASSPDRGKEEQYF. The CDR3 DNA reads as TGTGCCAGCAGTCCGGACAGGGGTAAGGAGGAGCAGTACTTC.

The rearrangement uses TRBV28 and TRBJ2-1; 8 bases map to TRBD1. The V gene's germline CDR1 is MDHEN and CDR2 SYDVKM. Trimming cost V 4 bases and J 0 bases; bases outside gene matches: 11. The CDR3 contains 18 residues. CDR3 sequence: CASSSPRTGLSSYNEQFF. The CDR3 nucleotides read TGTGCCAGCAGTTCTCCTCGGACAGGGCTGAGCTCCTACAATGAGCAGTTCTTC.

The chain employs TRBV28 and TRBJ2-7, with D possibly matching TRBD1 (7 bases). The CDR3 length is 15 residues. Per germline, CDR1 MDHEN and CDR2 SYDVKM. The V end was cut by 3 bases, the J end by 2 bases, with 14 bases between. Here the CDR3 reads CASSLGGTVAYEQYF. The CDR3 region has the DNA TGTGCCAGCAGTTTGGGCGGGACAGTGGCCTACGAGCAGTACTTC.

CDR3 loop: CTSSPGVRAFF. CDR3 bases: TGCACCAGCAGCCCAGGGGTCAGAGCTTTCTTT. The chain recombines TRBV1 with TRBJ1-1; TRBD1, the D gene given by the table, was not confirmed from the DNA. TRBV1 is termed a pseudogene. The CDR3 loop spans 11 amino acids.

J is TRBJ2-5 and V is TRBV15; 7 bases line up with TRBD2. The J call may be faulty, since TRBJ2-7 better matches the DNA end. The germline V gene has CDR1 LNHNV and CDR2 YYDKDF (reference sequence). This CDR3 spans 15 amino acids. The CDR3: CATSRGGTKSYEQYF. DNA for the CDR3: TGTGCCACCAGCAGGGGGGGGACTAAATCCTACGAGCAGTACTTC.